This is a list of T cell receptor beta chains from one sample in a study of graft-versus-host responses after intestinal transplantation. Their cognate antigens are unknown. TCRdb's table, derived via immunoSEQ multiplex PCR, lists solely in-frame clones and lacks some. The data hold 80,000 to 100,000 clones, with around 92% observed a single time. The sample here was unstimulated CD4+ T cells sorted from spleen or lymph node cells, taken before transplant. These receptors all come from a human donor who was the organ donor for an intestinal transplant. CDR3s include the opening cysteine and the closing phenylalanine or tryptophan. The order of the fields is J gene, V gene, CDR3 protein.

TRBJ2-1	TRBV5-1	CASSLDRVNEQFF
TRBJ2-2	TRBV7-9	CASSLAGTLNTGELFF
TRBJ2-4	TRBV4-2	CASSQEGRGDKSIQYF
TRBJ2-4	TRBV2	CASSAYGGKNIQYF
TRBJ2-5	TRBV13	CASSRRGAIVAQYF
TRBJ1-5	TRBV2	CASSRTGSYQPQHF
TRBJ1-3	TRBV4-1	CASSQEPQGASNTIYF
TRBJ1-5	TRBV18	CASSPRTVSSNQPQHF
TRBJ1-1	TRBV5-1	CASSLSRDRMNTEAFF
TRBJ2-2	TRBV27	CASRVGRLYQGGTGELFF
TRBJ2-2	TRBV19	CASSSSRGTGELFF
TRBJ1-1	TRBV4-1	CASSQGQGGMNTEAFF
TRBJ1-1	TRBV18	CASSGVANTEAFF
TRBJ1-6	TRBV6-1	CASVADRGYNSPLHF
TRBJ1-2	TRBV12-2	CASRHRGEKGYTF
TRBJ1-1	TRBV30	CAWSVGRANTEAFF
TRBJ2-7	TRBV10-3	CAISDPQGLTGEQYF
TRBJ2-7	TRBV19	CASSIAGTSGSYEQYF
TRBJ2-3	TRBV4-2	CASSRTSGGGDTQYF
TRBJ1-5	TRBV19	CASSHRELNQPQHF
TRBJ2-7	TRBV9	CASSPTGSGGKYEQYF
TRBJ2-7	TRBV7-2	CASSPLTYEQYF
TRBJ1-1	TRBV6-5	CASSYSTGGTEAFF
TRBJ1-1	TRBV18	CASSPDGQFMNTEAFF
TRBJ2-7	TRBV20-1	CSADRVSEQYF
TRBJ2-3	TRBV7-9	CASSLRRLAATDTQYF
TRBJ1-1	TRBV5-1	CASSLGNIQNTEAFF
TRBJ2-7	TRBV7-6	CASSSSGQSSYEQYF
TRBJ1-4	TRBV19	CASSIPGRTGGKKLFF
TRBJ1-4	TRBV18	CASSPAGNEKLFF
TRBJ1-1	TRBV7-8	CASSLDRVYTEAFF
TRBJ1-5	TRBV27	CASGPGNRVPQHF
TRBJ2-1	TRBV5-1	CASRVTGVTGDEQFF
TRBJ2-7	TRBV15	CATSRDRDRGRSYEQYF
TRBJ1-1	TRBV29-1	CSVEPGQGF
TRBJ2-3	TRBV2	CASGLRGGTDTQYF
TRBJ2-7	TRBV27	CASSLVGQGASYEQYF
TRBJ2-3	TRBV6-4	CASSGDRDPTDTQYF
TRBJ1-5	TRBV10-3	CAIRSQGLGQPQHF
TRBJ1-5	TRBV4-1	CASSQDNTGKLNQPQHF
TRBJ1-5	TRBV9	CASSAGTGGTSAQHF
TRBJ2-3	TRBV27	CASSLSSGTTSSTDTQYF
TRBJ1-5	TRBV27	CASTGGQAARYSNQPQHF
TRBJ2-1	TRBV27	CASTGDPSYNEQFF
TRBJ1-6	TRBV5-5	CASKVPGQYNSPLHF
TRBJ1-1	TRBV4-2	CASSQEDRAGYAFF
TRBJ2-3	TRBV4-1	CASRPTGTGAGDTQYF
TRBJ1-5	TRBV6-5	CASRPQGQQPQHF
TRBJ2-7	TRBV7-9	CASSSTGSGEQYF
TRBJ2-7	TRBV6-5	CASWRSGGSSEQYF
TRBJ1-1	TRBV5-5	CASSPTGGGTEAFF
TRBJ2-5	TRBV6-4	CASSDSRVEGQETQYF
TRBJ1-4	TRBV21-1	CASTREKLFF
TRBJ2-5	TRBV15	CATSRAGPGGETQYF
TRBJ2-7	TRBV19	CASSNRQGYEQYF
TRBJ1-1	TRBV9	CASSVGGGAGLSEAFF
TRBJ1-1	TRBV4-1	CASSLRQGGTEAFF
TRBJ1-2	TRBV6-5	CASNPGTGVYGYTF